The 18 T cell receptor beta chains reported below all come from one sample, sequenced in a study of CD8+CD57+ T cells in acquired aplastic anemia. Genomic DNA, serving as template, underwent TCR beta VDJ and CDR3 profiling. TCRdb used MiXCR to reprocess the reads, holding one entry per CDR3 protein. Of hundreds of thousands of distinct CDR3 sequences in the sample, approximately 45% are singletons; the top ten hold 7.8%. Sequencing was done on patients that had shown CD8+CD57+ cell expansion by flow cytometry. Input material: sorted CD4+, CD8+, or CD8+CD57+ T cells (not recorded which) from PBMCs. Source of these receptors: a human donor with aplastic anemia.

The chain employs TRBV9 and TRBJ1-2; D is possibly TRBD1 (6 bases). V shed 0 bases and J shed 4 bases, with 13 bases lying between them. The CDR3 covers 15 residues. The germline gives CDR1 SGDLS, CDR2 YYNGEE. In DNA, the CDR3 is TGTGCCAGCAGCGTAGGGGGGGCAGGGACCTATGGCTACACCTTC. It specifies CASSVGGAGTYGYTF.

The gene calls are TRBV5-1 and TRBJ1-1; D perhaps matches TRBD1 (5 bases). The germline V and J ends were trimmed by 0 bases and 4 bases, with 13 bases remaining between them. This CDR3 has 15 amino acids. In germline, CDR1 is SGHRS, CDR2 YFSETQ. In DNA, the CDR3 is TGCGCCAGCAGCTTGGCTTCAGGGAAGGGCACTGAAGCTTTCTTT. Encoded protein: CASSLASGKGTEAFF.

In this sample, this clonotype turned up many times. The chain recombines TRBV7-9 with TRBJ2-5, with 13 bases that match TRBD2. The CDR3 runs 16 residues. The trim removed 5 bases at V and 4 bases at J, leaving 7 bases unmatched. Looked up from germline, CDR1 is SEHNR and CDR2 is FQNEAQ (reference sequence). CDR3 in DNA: TGTGCCAGCAGCCAACGGACTAGCGGGGGAGGAGAGACCCAGTACTTC. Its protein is CASSQRTSGGGETQYF.

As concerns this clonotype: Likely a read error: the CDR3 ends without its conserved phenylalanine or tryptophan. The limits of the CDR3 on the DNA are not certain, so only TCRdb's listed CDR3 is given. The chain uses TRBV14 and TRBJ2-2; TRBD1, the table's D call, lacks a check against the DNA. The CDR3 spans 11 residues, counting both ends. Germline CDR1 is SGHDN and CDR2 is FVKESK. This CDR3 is CASSQDRGRGI.

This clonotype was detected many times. The CDR3 DNA reads as TGTGCCAGCAGTCTAGGTACAGCCTACACCGGGGAGCTGTTTTTT. Its translation: CASSLGTAYTGELFF. This chain links TRBV13 with TRBJ2-2; no definite D call. This CDR3 comprises 15 residues. Trimming cost V 6 bases and J 3 bases, with 14 bases left between them. Per germline, CDR1 PRHDT and CDR2 FYEKMQ (reference sequence).

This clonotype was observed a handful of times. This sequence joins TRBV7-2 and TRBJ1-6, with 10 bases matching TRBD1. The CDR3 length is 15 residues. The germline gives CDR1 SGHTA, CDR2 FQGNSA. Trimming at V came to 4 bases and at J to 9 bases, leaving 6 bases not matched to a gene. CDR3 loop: CASSSGQGFGSPLHF. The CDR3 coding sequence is TGTGCCAGCAGCTCGGGACAGGGGTTCGGTTCACCCCTCCACTTT.

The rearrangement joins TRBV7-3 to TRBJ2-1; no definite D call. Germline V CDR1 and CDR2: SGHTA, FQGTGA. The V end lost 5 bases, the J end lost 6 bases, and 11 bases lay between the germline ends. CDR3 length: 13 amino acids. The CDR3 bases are TGTGCCAGCAGCCTCCTAGTTGGCAATGAGCAGTTCTTC. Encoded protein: CASSLLVGNEQFF.

CDR3 in amino acids: CASTAVGGSIYGYTF. For the CDR3, the DNA is TGTGCCAGCACCGCCGTGGGGGGTTCTATCTATGGCTACACCTTC. V gene TRBV6-6 combines with J gene TRBJ1-2; perhaps TRBD1 as D (5 bases). CDR3 length: 15 amino acids. Germline lookup yields CDR1 MNHNY and CDR2 SVGAGI (reference sequence). Between the trimmed V and J ends, which lost 7 bases and 4 bases, there was a span of 19 bases.

CDR3 coding DNA: TGTGCCAGCAGTTTCGAATCCCGACTAGCGGGAAAAATAGACGCGAACACCGGGGAGCTGTTTTTT. Protein: CASSFESRLAGKIDANTGELFF. The V call is TRBV12-3 or TRBV12-4, the J call TRBJ2-2; TRBD2 aligns across 11 bases. J lost 0 bases, V lost 3 bases, and 18 bases had no gene match. The CDR3 is 22 residues long.

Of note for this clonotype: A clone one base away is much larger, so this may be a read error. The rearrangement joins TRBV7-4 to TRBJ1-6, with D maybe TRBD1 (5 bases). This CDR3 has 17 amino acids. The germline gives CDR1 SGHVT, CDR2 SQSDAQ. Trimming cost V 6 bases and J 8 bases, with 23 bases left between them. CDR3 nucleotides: TGTGCCAGCAGTGAATTAGGTGGGGCAGCAGTGGATTCACCCCTCCACTTT. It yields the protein CASSELGGAAVDSPLHF.

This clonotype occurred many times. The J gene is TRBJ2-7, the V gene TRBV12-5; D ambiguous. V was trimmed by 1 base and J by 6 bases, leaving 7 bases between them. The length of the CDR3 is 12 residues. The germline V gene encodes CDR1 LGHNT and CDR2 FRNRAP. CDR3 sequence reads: CASGLGNCEQYF. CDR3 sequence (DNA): TGTGCTAGTGGTTTGGGAAACTGCGAGCAGTACTTC.

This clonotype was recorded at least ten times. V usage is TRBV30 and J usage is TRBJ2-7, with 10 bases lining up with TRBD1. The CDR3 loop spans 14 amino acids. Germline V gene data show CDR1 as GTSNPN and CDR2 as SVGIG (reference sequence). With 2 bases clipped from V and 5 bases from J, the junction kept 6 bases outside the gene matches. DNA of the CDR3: TGTGCCTGGAGTACGGGACAGGGGTTCGACGAGCAGTACTTC. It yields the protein CAWSTGQGFDEQYF.

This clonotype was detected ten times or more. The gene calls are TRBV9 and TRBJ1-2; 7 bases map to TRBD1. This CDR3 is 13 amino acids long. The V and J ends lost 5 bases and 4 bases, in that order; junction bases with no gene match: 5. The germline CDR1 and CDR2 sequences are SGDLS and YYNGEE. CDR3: CASRRQGGYGYTF. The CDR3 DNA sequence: TGTGCCAGCAGAAGACAGGGAGGCTATGGCTACACCTTC.

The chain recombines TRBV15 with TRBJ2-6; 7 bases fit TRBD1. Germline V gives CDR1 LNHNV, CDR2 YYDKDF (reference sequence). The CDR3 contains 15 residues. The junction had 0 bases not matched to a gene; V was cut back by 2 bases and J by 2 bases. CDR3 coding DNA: TGTGCCACCAGCAGACAGGGGGCTGGGGCCAACGTCCTGACTTTC. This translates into CATSRQGAGANVLTF.

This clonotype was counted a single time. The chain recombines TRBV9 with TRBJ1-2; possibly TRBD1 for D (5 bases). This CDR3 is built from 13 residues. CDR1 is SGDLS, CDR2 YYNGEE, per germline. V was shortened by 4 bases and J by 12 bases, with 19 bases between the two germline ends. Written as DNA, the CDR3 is TGTGCCAGCAGCCCAACACAAGGGGTGGGAAACACCTTC. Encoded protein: CASSPTQGVGNTF.

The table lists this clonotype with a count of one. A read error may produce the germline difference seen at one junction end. The CDR3 loop is CASSLPGQGYTTYEQYF. CDR3 DNA sequence: TGTGCCAGCAGCCTACCGGGACAGGGATACACGACCTACGAGCAGTACTTC. The rearrangement joins TRBV4-1 to TRBJ2-7; TRBD1 aligns across 9 bases. Germline values: CDR1 MGHRA, CDR2 YSYEKL. The CDR3 is 17 residues long.

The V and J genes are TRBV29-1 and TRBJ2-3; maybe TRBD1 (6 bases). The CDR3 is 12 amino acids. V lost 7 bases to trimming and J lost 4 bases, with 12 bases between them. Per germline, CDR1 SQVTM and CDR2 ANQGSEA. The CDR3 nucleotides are TGCAGCGAAACACAGGGCTCAGATACGCAGTATTTT. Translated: CSETQGSDTQYF.

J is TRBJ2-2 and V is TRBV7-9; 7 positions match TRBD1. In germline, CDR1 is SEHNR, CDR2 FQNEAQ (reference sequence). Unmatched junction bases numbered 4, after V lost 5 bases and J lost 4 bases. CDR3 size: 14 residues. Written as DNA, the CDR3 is TGTGCCAGCAGCCCAACAGGGGTCACCGGGGAGCTGTTTTTT. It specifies CASSPTGVTGELFF.